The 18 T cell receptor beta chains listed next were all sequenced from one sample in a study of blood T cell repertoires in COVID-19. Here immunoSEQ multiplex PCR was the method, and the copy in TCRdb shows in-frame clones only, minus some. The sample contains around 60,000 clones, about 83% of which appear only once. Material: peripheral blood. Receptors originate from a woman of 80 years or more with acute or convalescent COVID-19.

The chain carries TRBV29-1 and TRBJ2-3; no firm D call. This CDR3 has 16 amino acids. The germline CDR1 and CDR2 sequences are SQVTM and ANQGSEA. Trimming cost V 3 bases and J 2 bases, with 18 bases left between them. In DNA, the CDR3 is TGCAGCGTTGATGTTAGCCCTCCTAATCCCACAGATACGCAGTATTTT. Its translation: CSVDVSPPNPTDTQYF.

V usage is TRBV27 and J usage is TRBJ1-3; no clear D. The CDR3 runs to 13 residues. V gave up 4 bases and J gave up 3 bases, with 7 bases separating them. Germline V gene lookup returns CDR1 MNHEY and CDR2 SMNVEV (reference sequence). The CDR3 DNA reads TGTGCCAGCAGTTCAGGCAATGGAAACACCATATATTTT. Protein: CASSSGNGNTIYF.

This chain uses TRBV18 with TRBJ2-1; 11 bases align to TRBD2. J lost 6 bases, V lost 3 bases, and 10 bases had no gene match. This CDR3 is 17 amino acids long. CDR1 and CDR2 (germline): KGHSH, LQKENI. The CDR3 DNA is TGTGCCAGCTCACCGACTAGCGGGAATTTGGGTCTCAATGAGCAGTTCTTC. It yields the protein CASSPTSGNLGLNEQFF.

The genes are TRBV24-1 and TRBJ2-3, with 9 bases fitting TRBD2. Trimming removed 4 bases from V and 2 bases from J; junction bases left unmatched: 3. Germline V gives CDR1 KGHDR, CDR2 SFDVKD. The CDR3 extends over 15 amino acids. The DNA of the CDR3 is TGTGCCACCAGTGAGCGGGGGGGGACCACAGATACGCAGTATTTT. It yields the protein CATSERGGTTDTQYF.

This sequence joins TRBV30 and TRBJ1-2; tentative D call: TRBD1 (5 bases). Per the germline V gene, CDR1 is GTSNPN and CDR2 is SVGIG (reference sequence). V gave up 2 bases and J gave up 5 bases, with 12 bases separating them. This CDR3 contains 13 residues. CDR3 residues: CAWSSQAGYGYTF. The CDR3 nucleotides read TGTGCCTGGAGTTCACAGGCTGGTTATGGCTACACCTTC. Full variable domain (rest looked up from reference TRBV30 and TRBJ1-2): SQTIHQWPATLVQPVGSPLSLECTVEGTSNPNLYWYRQAAGRGLQLLFYSVGIGQISSEVPQNLSASRPQDRQFILSSKKLLLSDSGFYLCAWSSQAGYGYTFGSGTRLTVV.

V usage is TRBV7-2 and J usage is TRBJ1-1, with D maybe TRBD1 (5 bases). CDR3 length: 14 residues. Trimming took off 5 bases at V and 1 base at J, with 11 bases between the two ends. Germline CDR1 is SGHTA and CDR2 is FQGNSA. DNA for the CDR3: TGTGCCAGCAGCGCCTTGACAGCGAACACTGAAGCTTTCTTT. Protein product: CASSALTANTEAFF. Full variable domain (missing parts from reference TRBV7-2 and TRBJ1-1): GAGVSQSPSNKVTEKGKDVELRCDPISGHTALYWYRQSLGQGLEFLIYFQGNSAPDKSGLPSDRFSAERTGGSVSTLTIQRTQQEDSAVYLCASSALTANTEAFFGQGTRLTVV.

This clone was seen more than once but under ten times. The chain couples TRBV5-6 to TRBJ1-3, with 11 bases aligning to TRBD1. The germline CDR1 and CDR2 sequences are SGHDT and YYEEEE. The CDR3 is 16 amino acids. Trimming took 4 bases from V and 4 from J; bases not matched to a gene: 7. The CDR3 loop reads CASSPPGQGGGNTIYF. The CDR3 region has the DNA TGTGCCAGCAGCCCGCCGGGACAGGGGGGCGGAAACACCATATATTTT.

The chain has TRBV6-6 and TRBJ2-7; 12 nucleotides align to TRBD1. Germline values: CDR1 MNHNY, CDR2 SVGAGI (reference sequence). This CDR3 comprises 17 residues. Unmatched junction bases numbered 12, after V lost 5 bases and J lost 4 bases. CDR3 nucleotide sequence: TGTGCCAGCAGTCGGGACAGGGGGCGACCGGAGAAATACGAGCAGTACTTC. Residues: CASSRDRGRPEKYEQYF.

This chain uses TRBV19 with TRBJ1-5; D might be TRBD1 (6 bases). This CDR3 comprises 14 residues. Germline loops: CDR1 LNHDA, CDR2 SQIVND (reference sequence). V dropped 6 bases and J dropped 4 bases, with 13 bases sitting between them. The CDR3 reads CASRAGAYNQPQHF. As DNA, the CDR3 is TGTGCCAGTAGGGCAGGGGCCTATAATCAGCCCCAGCATTTT.

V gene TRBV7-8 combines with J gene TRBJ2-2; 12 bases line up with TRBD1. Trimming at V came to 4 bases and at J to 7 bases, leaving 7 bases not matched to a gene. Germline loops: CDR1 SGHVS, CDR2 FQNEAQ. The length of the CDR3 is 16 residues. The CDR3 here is CASSSGQGASGGELFF. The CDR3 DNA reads TGTGCCAGCAGCTCGGGACAGGGGGCCTCTGGCGGGGAGCTGTTTTTT.

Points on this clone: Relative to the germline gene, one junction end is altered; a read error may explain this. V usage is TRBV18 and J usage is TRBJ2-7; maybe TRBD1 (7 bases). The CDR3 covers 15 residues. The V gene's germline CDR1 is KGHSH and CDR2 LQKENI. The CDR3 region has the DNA TGTGCCAGCACACCACTCGGGGGACAGACCTACGAGCAGTACTTC. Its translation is CASTPLGGQTYEQYF.

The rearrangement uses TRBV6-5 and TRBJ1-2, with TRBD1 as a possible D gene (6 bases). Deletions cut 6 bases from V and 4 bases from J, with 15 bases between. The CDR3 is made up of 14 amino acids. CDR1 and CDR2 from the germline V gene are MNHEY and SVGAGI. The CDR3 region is CASSSPTGIYGYTF. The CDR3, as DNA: TGTGCCAGCAGCTCACCCACAGGGATCTATGGCTACACCTTC.

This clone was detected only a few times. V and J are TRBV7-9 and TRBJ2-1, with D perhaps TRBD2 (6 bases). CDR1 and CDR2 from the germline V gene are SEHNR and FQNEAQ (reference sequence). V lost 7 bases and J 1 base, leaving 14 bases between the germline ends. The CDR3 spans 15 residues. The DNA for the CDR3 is TGTGCCAGCAACCCGTTGGGGGGTTCCTACAATGAGCAGTTCTTC. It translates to CASNPLGGSYNEQFF. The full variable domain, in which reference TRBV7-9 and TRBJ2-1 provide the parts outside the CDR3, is DTGVSQNPRHKITKRGQNVTFRCDPISEHNRLYWYRQTLGQGPEFLTYFQNEAQLEKSRLLSDRFSAERPKGSFSTLEIQRTEQGDSAMYLCASNPLGGSYNEQFFGPGTRLTVL.

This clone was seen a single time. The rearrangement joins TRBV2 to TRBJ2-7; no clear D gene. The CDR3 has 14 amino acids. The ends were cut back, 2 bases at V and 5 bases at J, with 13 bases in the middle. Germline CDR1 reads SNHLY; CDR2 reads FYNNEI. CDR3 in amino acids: CASSELGRIDEQYF. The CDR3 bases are TGTGCCAGCAGTGAACTAGGCAGAATTGACGAGCAGTACTTC.

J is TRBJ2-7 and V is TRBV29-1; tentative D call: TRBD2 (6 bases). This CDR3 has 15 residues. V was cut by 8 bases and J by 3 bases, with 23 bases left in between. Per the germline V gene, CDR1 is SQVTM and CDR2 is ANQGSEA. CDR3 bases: TGCAGCCTCCCCGAAACTTTTCAGGGAGGCTACGAGCAGTACTTC. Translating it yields CSLPETFQGGYEQYF.

CDR3 sequence reads: CAALQGHRNLGFF. The CDR3 nucleotides are TGTGCCGCCCTCCAGGGACACCGAAATTTGGGGTTCTTC. The V call is TRBV6-9, the J call TRBJ2-1; perhaps TRBD1 as D (6 bases). The V and J ends lost 11 bases and 15 bases respectively, with 26 bases between them. The V gene's germline CDR1 is MNHGY and CDR2 SVAAGI. The CDR3 length is 13 residues.

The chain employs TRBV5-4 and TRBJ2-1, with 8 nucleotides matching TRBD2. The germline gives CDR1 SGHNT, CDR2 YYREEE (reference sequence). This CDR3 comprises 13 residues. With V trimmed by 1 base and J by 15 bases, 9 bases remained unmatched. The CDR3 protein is CASSLRRAGDLFF. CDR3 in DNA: TGTGCCAGCAGCTTGAGGAGAGCGGGAGATCTGTTCTTC.

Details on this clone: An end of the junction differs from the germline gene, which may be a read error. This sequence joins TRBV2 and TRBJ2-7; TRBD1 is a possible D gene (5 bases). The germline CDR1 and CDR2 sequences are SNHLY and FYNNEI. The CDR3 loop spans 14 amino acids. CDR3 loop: CASRPTGLSSEQYF. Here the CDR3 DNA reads TGTGCCAGCAGACCAACAGGCCTCTCCTCCGAGCAGTACTTC. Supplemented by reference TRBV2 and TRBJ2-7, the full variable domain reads EPEVTQTPSHQVTQMGQEVILRCVPISNHLYFYWYRQILGQKVEFLVSFYNNEISEKSEIFDDQFSVERPDGSNFTLKIRSTKLEDSAMYFCASRPTGLSSEQYFGPGTRLTVT.